These 30 T cell receptor beta chains originate from one sample sequenced in a study of blood T cell repertoires in COVID-19. Libraries were prepared by immunoSEQ multiplex PCR; TCRdb keeps only in-frame clonotypes and omits some of them. In the table there are 100,000 to 150,000 clones, 92% of which are singletons. Sample: peripheral blood. The receptors stem from a man aged 45-65 years with COVID-19, enrolled during active disease.

This chain joins TRBV5-4 and TRBJ1-2; TRBD1 matches 10 bases. Looked up from germline, CDR1 is SGHNT and CDR2 is YYREEE (reference sequence). This CDR3 region has 15 residues. With 4 bases clipped from V and 2 bases from J, the junction kept 5 bases outside the gene matches. CDR3 DNA: TGTGCCAGCAGCGCCCAGGACAGGGGGAACTATGGCTACACCTTC. It codes for CASSAQDRGNYGYTF.

This chain links TRBV28 with TRBJ1-2, with D perhaps matching TRBD1 (5 bases). V dropped 2 bases and J dropped 4 bases, with 11 bases sitting between them. This CDR3 contains 14 residues. Germline V gene data show CDR1 as MDHEN and CDR2 as SYDVKM. The CDR3 loop reads CASSLVGGGYGYTF. DNA for the CDR3: TGTGCCAGCAGTTTAGTTGGGGGAGGCTATGGCTACACCTTC.

V is TRBV28 and J is TRBJ1-1, with 7 bases matching TRBD1. This CDR3 is 14 amino acids long. The germline gives CDR1 MDHEN, CDR2 SYDVKM. V lost 4 bases and J lost 6; bases outside the gene matches: 8. The CDR3 here is CASSYGGQLAEAFF. The CDR3 region has the DNA TGTGCCAGCAGTTACGGGGGACAGTTGGCTGAAGCTTTCTTT.

The V gene is TRBV19, the J gene TRBJ2-1; D is undetermined. This CDR3 is built from 13 residues. The germline V gene has CDR1 LNHDA and CDR2 SQIVND (reference sequence). V dropped 0 bases and J dropped 7 bases, with 7 bases sitting between them. CDR3: CASSIDGPNEQFF. The CDR3 DNA follows: TGTGCCAGTAGTATAGATGGGCCGAATGAGCAGTTCTTC.

This chain links TRBV5-4 with TRBJ2-3; tentative D call: TRBD2 (6 bases). Germline CDR1 and CDR2: SGHNT and YYREEE (reference sequence). The CDR3 is 15 amino acids. Deletions cut 1 base from V and 6 bases from J, with 15 bases between. The chain's CDR3 is CASSLRGGAPDTQYF. The CDR3 coding sequence is TGTGCCAGCAGCTTGCGGGGCGGGGCTCCCGATACGCAGTATTTT. The full variable domain, in which reference TRBV5-4 and TRBJ2-3 provide the parts outside the CDR3, is ETGVTQSPTHLIKTRGQQVTLRCSSQSGHNTVSWYQQALGQGPQFIFQYYREEENGRGNFPPRFSGLQFPNYSSELNVNALELDDSALYLCASSLRGGAPDTQYFGPGTRLTVL.

V usage is TRBV4-1 and J usage is TRBJ2-4; tentatively, D is TRBD1 (6 bases). Looked up from germline, CDR1 is MGHRA and CDR2 is YSYEKL. The V gene lost 0 bases and the J gene lost 5 bases, with 11 bases spanning the gap. CDR3 length: 15 amino acids. The CDR3 spells CASSQEGGSENIQYF. The CDR3 DNA sequence: TGCGCCAGCAGCCAAGAAGGGGGTTCGGAAAACATTCAGTACTTC.

The rearrangement links TRBV2 to TRBJ2-5; a possible D gene is TRBD2 (6 bases). V lost 10 bases and J lost 0, with 15 bases in between. The CDR3 runs 14 residues. Germline V lookup: CDR1 SNHLY, CDR2 FYNNEI. CDR3 sequence: CATAGSGYQETQYF. The CDR3 DNA reads TGTGCCACCGCTGGTAGCGGTTACCAAGAGACCCAGTACTTC. The whole variable domain, filled in from reference TRBV2 and TRBJ2-5, reads EPEVTQTPSHQVTQMGQEVILRCVPISNHLYFYWYRQILGQKVEFLVSFYNNEISEKSEIFDDQFSVERPDGSNFTLKIRSTKLEDSAMYFCATAGSGYQETQYFGPGTRLLVL.

V gene TRBV7-6 combines with J gene TRBJ2-1; 8 bases match TRBD2. V lost 5 bases, J lost 5 bases, and 17 bases stayed unmatched. The CDR3 loop spans 18 amino acids. Per germline, CDR1 SGHVS and CDR2 FNYEAQ. Here the CDR3 reads CASSPLPRGTSSHNEQFF. The CDR3, as DNA: TGTGCCAGCAGCCCACTACCTCGGGGGACTAGTTCCCACAATGAGCAGTTCTTC.

The chain uses TRBV6-1 and TRBJ2-5; D possibly corresponds to TRBD2 (5 bases). Germline CDR1 reads MNHNS; CDR2 reads SASEGT. Trimming pared 2 bases from V and 4 bases from J, leaving 17 bases between. The length of the CDR3 is 16 residues. The CDR3 DNA sequence: TGTGCCAGCAGTGAATGGAGGATCCTCGGCGGAGAGACCCAGTACTTC. Encoded protein: CASSEWRILGGETQYF.

The chain recombines TRBV2 with TRBJ2-2; D remains ambiguous. Trimming left V 4 bases short and J 1 base short, with 13 bases between. This CDR3 is 16 amino acids long. CDR1 and CDR2 from the germline V gene are SNHLY and FYNNEI. CDR3 region: CASSVRLIQNTGELFF. The CDR3 coding sequence is TGTGCCAGCAGTGTCCGACTTATCCAGAACACCGGGGAGCTGTTTTTT.

V and J are TRBV28 and TRBJ1-1; 7 positions agree with TRBD1. CDR3 length: 14 residues. Germline assignment: CDR1 MDHEN and CDR2 SYDVKM. V was pared by 5 bases and J by 3 bases, with 6 bases of the junction left unmatched. For the CDR3, the DNA is TGTGCCAGCAGTCGACAGGGCGATCACACTGAAGCTTTCTTT. Its translation: CASSRQGDHTEAFF.

This chain connects TRBV21-1 to TRBJ1-6. TRBV21-1 is listed as a pseudogene. The CDR3 covers 15 residues. The CDR3 protein is CASSKEEGLGSPLHF. CDR3 bases: TGTGCCAGCAGCAAAGAAGAGGGACTTGGGTCACCCCTCCACTTT.

This chain links TRBV5-1 with TRBJ1-3; 7 nucleotides line up with TRBD1. CDR3 length: 15 residues. J was trimmed by 0 bases and V by 4 bases; bases with no gene match: 4. The germline V gene encodes CDR1 SGHRS and CDR2 YFSETQ. The DNA of the CDR3 is TGCGCCAGCAGCACGACAGGGACCTCTGGAAACACCATATATTTT. Protein sequence: CASSTTGTSGNTIYF.

The chain employs TRBV5-1 and TRBJ2-3; tentatively, D is TRBD2 (6 bases). Germline V CDR1 and CDR2: SGHRS, YFSETQ. CDR3 size: 14 residues. V was trimmed by 5 bases and J by 2 bases, leaving 12 bases between them. This CDR3 is CASRGGTTTDTQYF. CDR3 DNA sequence: TGCGCCAGCAGAGGCGGGACCACCACAGATACGCAGTATTTT.

On this clone: A read error may account for a junction end that differs from germline. In DNA, the CDR3 is TGTGCCAGCAGTACCGACCCAATGTCTAGCGGGAGGGATTACAATGAGCAGTTCTTC. Its protein is CASSTDPMSSGRDYNEQFF. The rearrangement uses TRBV19 and TRBJ2-1; 12 bases agree with TRBD2. In germline, CDR1 is LNHDA, CDR2 SQIVND (reference sequence). This CDR3 has 19 amino acids.

The V call is TRBV29-1, the J call TRBJ1-5; 7 bases agree with TRBD1. This CDR3 is built from 13 residues. The V segment lost 4 bases and the J segment 6 bases; nucleotides outside the gene matches: 6. Germline V CDR1 and CDR2: SQVTM, ANQGSEA. In DNA form, the CDR3 reads TGCAGCGTTGTGGAACAGGGGTTTCAGCCCCAGCATTTT. Translating gives CSVVEQGFQPQHF.

This rearrangement joins TRBV7-2 to TRBJ1-4, with TRBD1 matching over 11 bases. CDR1 is SGHTA and CDR2 is FQGNSA in the germline V gene. V lost 4 bases to trimming and J lost 2 bases; unmatched junction nucleotides: 0. The CDR3 covers 15 residues. The chain's CDR3 is CASSWDRGTNEKLFF. As DNA, the CDR3 is TGTGCCAGCAGCTGGGACAGGGGGACTAATGAAAAACTGTTTTTT. Together with reference TRBV7-2 and TRBJ1-4, the CDR3 gives the full variable domain: GAGVSQSPSNKVTEKGKDVELRCDPISGHTALYWYRQSLGQGLEFLIYFQGNSAPDKSGLPSDRFSAERTGGSVSTLTIQRTQQEDSAVYLCASSWDRGTNEKLFFGSGTQLSVL.

This clone showed up just once. The V call is TRBV29-1, the J call TRBJ2-7, with D perhaps matching TRBD2 (5 bases). CDR3 length equals 12 residues. Germline V gives CDR1 SQVTM, CDR2 ANQGSEA. Trimming shortened V by 7 bases and J by 3 bases, and 13 bases separated the two germline ends. This chain's CDR3 is CSGRVGGYEQYF. In DNA form, the CDR3 reads TGCAGCGGGCGGGTAGGAGGCTACGAGCAGTACTTC.

Remarks on this clone: At one of its ends the junction is not consistent with the germline gene, which may arise from a read error. The genes are TRBV10-3 and TRBJ2-2; the match to TRBD1 covers 7 bases. Germline CDR1 is ENHRY and CDR2 is SYGVKD. CDR3 length: 14 amino acids. The CDR3 here is CAIGEQGTTGELFF. The CDR3 bases are TGTGCCATCGGTGAACAGGGGACGACCGGGGAGCTGTTTTTT.

This clone was seen a single time. This chain joins TRBV4-2 and TRBJ1-4, with 8 bases fitting TRBD1. J lost 1 base, V lost 0 bases, and 7 bases had no gene match. Germline assignment: CDR1 LGHNA and CDR2 YNFKEQ. The CDR3 contains 18 residues. For the CDR3, the DNA is TGTGCCAGCAGCCAAGATTGGGACAGGATTCAAACTAATGAAAAACTGTTTTTT. Translation gives CASSQDWDRIQTNEKLFF.

The chain carries TRBV7-2 and TRBJ2-5; D not certain. Germline loops: CDR1 SGHTA, CDR2 FQGNSA. Trimming cost V 2 bases and J 0 bases, with 7 bases left between them. The CDR3 is made up of 14 amino acids. CDR3 sequence reads: CASSLNGDQETQYF. The CDR3 coding sequence is TGTGCCAGCAGCTTAAACGGAGACCAAGAGACCCAGTACTTC.

The rearrangement joins TRBV29-1 to TRBJ2-1; D is uncertain. The CDR3 length is 12 residues. Per the germline V gene, CDR1 is SQVTM and CDR2 is ANQGSEA. Deletions cut 6 bases from V and 5 bases from J, with 11 bases between. Written as DNA, the CDR3 is TGCAGCGTCGCGACGGGTAACAATGAGCAGTTCTTC. Translated: CSVATGNNEQFF.

The J gene is TRBJ2-6, the V gene TRBV19, with 8 nucleotides matching TRBD1. Germline V CDR1 and CDR2: LNHDA, SQIVND (reference sequence). With 4 bases clipped from V and 1 base from J, the junction kept 9 bases outside the gene matches. This CDR3 is built from 18 residues. CDR3 sequence (DNA): TGTGCCAGTAGTACCAGGGGGCTCAAAGTTTCTGGGGCCAACGTCCTGACTTTC. Protein: CASSTRGLKVSGANVLTF.

The gene calls are TRBV6-6 and TRBJ2-5; 7 nucleotides match TRBD1. CDR1 is MNHNY and CDR2 is SVGAGI in the germline V gene (reference sequence). J lost 7 bases, V lost 7 bases, and 12 bases had no gene match. The length of the CDR3 is 14 residues. The CDR3 coding sequence is TGTGCCAGCACTAAGGAGGACAGGCTAGGGACCCAGTACTTC. As protein: CASTKEDRLGTQYF.

This chain joins TRBV30 and TRBJ2-1; perhaps TRBD2 as D (5 bases). Deletions cut 2 bases from V and 0 bases from J, with 14 bases between. This CDR3 comprises 16 residues. The germline gives CDR1 GTSNPN, CDR2 SVGIG (reference sequence). CDR3 DNA sequence: TGTGCCTGGAGTCGCCGGGGAGCGAGCTCCTACAATGAGCAGTTCTTC. The encoded protein is CAWSRRGASSYNEQFF.

This rearrangement joins TRBV3-1 (or the pseudogene TRBV3-2) to TRBJ2-1; 14 bases are a match to TRBD2. J was trimmed by 8 bases and V by 4 bases; bases with no gene match: 7. Germline V CDR1 and CDR2: LGHDT, YNNKEL (reference sequence). CDR3 length: 16 amino acids. CDR3 region: CASSLLGLAGVDEQFF. CDR3 in DNA: TGTGCCAGCAGCCTCCTGGGACTAGCGGGAGTTGATGAGCAGTTCTTC.

The chain combines TRBV2 with TRBJ2-1; the D gene is possibly TRBD1 (6 bases). The CDR3 length is 15 residues. Germline V gene data show CDR1 as SNHLY and CDR2 as FYNNEI. Trimming cost V 4 bases and J 3 bases, with 13 bases left between them. The CDR3 sequence is CASSGSGVGYNEQFF. The CDR3 DNA is TGTGCCAGCAGTGGATCAGGGGTTGGCTACAATGAGCAGTTCTTC.

The chain links TRBV6-6 to TRBJ2-7; TRBD1 aligns across 9 bases. J gave up 0 bases and V 5 bases, and 11 bases lay outside the gene matches. CDR3 length: 17 residues. The germline V gene encodes CDR1 MNHNY and CDR2 SVGAGI (reference sequence). For the CDR3, the DNA is TGTGCCAGCAGTCTGAATTCCGGGACAGGGAGCTCCTACGAGCAGTACTTC. Protein sequence: CASSLNSGTGSSYEQYF.

This clone was observed once. The rearrangement joins TRBV7-9 to TRBJ1-5; a possible D gene is TRBD1 (5 bases). Per the germline V gene, CDR1 is SEHNR and CDR2 is FQNEAQ (reference sequence). Trimming shortened V by 4 bases and J by 8 bases, and 18 bases separated the two germline ends. The CDR3 is 15 amino acids. CDR3 in amino acids: CASSWGRAAAEPQHF. CDR3 in DNA: TGTGCCAGCAGCTGGGGCCGGGCCGCCGCTGAGCCCCAGCATTTT.

J is TRBJ2-3 and V is TRBV13; D possibly corresponds to TRBD2 (5 bases). The V gene lost 2 bases and the J gene lost 2 bases, with 17 bases spanning the gap. The CDR3 has 17 amino acids. The V gene's germline CDR1 is PRHDT and CDR2 FYEKMQ (reference sequence). In DNA form, the CDR3 reads TGTGCCAGCAGCTTATTGGCGGGTCGGACGGTCACAGATACGCAGTATTTT. Protein sequence: CASSLLAGRTVTDTQYF.